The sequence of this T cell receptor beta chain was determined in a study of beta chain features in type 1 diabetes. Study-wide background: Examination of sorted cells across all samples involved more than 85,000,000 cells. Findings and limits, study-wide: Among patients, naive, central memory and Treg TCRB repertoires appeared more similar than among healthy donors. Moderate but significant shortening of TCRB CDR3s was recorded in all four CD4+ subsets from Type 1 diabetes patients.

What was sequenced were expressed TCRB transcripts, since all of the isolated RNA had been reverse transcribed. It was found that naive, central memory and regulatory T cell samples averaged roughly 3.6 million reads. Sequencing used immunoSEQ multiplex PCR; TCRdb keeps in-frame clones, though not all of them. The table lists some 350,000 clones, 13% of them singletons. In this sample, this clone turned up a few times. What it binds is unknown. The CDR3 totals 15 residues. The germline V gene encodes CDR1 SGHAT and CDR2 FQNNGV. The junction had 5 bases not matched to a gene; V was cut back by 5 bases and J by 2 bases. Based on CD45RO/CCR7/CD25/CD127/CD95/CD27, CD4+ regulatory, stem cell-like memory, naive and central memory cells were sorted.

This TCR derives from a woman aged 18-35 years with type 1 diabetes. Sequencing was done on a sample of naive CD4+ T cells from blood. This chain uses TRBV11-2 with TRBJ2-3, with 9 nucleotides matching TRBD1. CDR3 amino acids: CASSPWDRATDTQYF. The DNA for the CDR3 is TGTGCCAGCAGCCCCTGGGACAGGGCCACAGATACGCAGTATTTT. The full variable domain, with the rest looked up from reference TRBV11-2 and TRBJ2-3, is EAGVAQSPRYKIIEKRQSVAFWCNPISGHATLYWYQQILGQGPKLLIQFQNNGVVDDSQLPKDRFSAERLKGVDSTLKIQPAKLEDSAVYLCASSPWDRATDTQYFGPGTRLTVL.